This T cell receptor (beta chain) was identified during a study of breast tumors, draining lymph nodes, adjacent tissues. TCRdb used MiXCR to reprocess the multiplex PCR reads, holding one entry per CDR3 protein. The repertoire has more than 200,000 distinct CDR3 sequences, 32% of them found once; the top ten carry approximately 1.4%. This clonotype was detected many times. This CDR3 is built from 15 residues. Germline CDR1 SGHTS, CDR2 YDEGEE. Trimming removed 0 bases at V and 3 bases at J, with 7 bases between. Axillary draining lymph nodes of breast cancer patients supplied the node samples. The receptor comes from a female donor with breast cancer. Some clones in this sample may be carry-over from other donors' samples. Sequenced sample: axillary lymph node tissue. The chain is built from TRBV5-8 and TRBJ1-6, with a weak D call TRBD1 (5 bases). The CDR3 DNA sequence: TGTGCCAGCAGCTTGGTGGGGGGCTATAATTCACCCCTCCACTTT. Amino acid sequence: CASSLVGGYNSPLHF.